This T cell receptor beta chain was documented in a study of blood T cell repertoires in COVID-19. Per the authors' pipeline: Reference gene primer amplification gave estimated nucleated cell counts. Sequenced by immunoSEQ multiplex PCR; TCRdb stores in-frame clones only, minus some. The DNA was the basis for D and trimming; V, J and clone size are from that table. The data show 130,000 or so clones, about 81% seen once. The germline V gene has CDR1 SQVTM and CDR2 ANQGSEA. CDR3 size: 13 residues. Trimming removed 4 bases at V and 0 bases at J, with 8 bases between. The chain has TRBV29-1 and TRBJ2-3, with no clear D. Sequenced material: PBMCs or T cells enriched from blood (not recorded which). This receptor was identified in a man between 40 and 49 years old with acute COVID-19. DNA of the CDR3: TGCAGCGTTGGTCAGGCTAGCACAGATACGCAGTATTTT. It specifies CSVGQASTDTQYF.